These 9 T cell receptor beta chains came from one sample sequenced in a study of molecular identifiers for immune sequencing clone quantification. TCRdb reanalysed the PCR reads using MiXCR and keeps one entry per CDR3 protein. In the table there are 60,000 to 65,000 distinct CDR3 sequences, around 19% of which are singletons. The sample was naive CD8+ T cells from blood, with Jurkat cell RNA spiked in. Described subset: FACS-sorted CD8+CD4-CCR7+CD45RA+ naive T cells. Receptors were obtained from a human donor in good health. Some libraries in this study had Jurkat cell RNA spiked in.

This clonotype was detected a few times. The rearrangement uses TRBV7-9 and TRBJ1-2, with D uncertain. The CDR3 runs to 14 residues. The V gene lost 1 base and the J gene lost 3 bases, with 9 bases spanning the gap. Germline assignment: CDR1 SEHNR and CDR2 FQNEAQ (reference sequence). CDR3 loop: CASSLVKVDYGYTF. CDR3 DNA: TGTGCCAGCAGCTTAGTAAAGGTTGACTATGGCTACACCTTC.

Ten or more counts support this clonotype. Here the CDR3 reads CSATRLAGPYEQYF. CDR3 nucleotide sequence: TGCAGTGCTACCCGACTAGCGGGACCTTACGAGCAGTACTTC. The chain couples TRBV20-1 to TRBJ2-7; 11 nucleotides line up with TRBD2. This CDR3 is built from 14 residues. Germline V gene sequence: CDR1 DFQATT, CDR2 SNEGSKA (reference sequence). The trim removed 4 bases at V and 4 bases at J, leaving 6 bases unmatched.

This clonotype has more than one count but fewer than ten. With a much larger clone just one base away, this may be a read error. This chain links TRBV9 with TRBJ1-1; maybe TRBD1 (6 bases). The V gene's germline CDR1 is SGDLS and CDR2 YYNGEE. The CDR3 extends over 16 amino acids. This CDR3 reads CAGSVGRGGPNTEAFF. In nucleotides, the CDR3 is TGTGCCGGCAGCGTAGGGCGCGGGGGGCCGAACACTGAAGCTTTCTTT. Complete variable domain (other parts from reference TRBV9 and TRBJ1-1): DSGVTQTPKHLITATGQRVTLRCSPRSGDLSVYWYQQSLDQGLQFLIQYYNGEERAKGNILERFSAQQFPDLHSELNLSSLELGDSALYFCAGSVGRGGPNTEAFFGQGTRLTVV.

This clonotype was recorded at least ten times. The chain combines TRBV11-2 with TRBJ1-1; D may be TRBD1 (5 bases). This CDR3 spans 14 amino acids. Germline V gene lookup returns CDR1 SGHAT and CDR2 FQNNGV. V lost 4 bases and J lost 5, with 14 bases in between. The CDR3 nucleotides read TGTGCCAGCAGCTGGACAAGCGGAGGGACTGAAGCTTTCTTT. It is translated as CASSWTSGGTEAFF.

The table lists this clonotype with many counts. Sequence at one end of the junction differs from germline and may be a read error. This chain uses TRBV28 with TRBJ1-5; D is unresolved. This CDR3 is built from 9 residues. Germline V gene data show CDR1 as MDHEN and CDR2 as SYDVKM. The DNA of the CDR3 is TGTGCCAGCAACCAGCCCCAGCATTTT. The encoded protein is CASNQPQHF.

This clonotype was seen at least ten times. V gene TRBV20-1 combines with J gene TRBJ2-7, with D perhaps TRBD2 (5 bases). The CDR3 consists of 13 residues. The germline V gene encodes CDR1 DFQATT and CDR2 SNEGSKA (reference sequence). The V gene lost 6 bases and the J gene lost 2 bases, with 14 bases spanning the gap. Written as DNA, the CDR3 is TGCAGTGCAGAGAGCGGACTCGCCTACGAGCAGTACTTC. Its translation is CSAESGLAYEQYF.

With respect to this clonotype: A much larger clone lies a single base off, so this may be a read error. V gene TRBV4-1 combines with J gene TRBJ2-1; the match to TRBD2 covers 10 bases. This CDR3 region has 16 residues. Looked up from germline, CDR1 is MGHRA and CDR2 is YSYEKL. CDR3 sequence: CTSSQDRASGRTEQFF. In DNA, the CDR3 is TGCACCAGCAGCCAAGATAGGGCTAGCGGGAGAACGGAGCAGTTCTTC.

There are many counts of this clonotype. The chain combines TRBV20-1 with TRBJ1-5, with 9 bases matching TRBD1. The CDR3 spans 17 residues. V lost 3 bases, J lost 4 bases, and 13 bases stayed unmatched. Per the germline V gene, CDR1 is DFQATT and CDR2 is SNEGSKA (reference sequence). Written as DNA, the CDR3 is TGCAGTGCTAGGGGCCGGGACAGGGAAAGAGGGAATCAGCCCCAGCATTTT. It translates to CSARGRDRERGNQPQHF.

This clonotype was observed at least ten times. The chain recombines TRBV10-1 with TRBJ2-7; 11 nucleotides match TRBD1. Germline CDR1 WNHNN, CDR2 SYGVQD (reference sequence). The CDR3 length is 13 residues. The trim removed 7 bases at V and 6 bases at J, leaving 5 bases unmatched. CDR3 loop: CASTPGTGGEQYF. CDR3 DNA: TGCGCCAGCACCCCCGGGACAGGGGGCGAGCAGTACTTC.